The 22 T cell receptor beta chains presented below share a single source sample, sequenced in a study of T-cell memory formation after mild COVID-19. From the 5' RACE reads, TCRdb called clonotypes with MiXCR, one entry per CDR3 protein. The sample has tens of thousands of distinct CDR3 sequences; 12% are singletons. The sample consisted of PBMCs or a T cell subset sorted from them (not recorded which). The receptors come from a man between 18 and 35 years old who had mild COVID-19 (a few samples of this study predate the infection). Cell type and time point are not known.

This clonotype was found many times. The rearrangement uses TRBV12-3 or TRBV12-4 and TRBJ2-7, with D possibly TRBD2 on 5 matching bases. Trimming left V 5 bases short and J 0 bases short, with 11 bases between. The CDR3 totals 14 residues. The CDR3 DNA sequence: TGTGCCAGCAGTAGAGGGTCCTACTCCTACGAGCAGTACTTC. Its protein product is CASSRGSYSYEQYF.

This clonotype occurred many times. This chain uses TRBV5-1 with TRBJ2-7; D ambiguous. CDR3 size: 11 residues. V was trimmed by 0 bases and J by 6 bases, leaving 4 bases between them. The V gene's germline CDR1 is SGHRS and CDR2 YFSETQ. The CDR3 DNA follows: TGCGCCAGCAGCTTGGTTAGCGAGCAGTACTTC. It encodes CASSLVSEQYF.

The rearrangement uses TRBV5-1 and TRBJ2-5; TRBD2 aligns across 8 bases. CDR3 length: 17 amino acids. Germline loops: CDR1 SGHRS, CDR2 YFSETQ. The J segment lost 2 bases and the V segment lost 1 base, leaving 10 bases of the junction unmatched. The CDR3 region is CASSLNPAGASQETQYF. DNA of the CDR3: TGCGCCAGCAGCTTGAACCCAGCGGGGGCTTCACAAGAGACCCAGTACTTC.

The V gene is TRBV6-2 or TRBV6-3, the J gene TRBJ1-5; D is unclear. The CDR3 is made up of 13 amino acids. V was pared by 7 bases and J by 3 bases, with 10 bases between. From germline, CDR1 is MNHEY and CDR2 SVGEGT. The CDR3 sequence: CASTWTDNQPQHF. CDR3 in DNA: TGTGCCAGCACTTGGACGGACAATCAGCCCCAGCATTTT.

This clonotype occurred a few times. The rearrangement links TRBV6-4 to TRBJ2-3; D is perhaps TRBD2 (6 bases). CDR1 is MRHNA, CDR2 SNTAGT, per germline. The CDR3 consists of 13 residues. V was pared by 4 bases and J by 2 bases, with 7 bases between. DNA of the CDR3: TGTGCCAGCAGTGGCGGGGACACAGATACGCAGTATTTT. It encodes CASSGGDTDTQYF.

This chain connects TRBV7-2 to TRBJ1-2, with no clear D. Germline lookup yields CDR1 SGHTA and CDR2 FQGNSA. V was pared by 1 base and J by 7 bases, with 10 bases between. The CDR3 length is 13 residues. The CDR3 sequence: CASSLEANIGYTF. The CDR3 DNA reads TGTGCCAGCAGCTTAGAAGCTAATATTGGCTACACCTTC.

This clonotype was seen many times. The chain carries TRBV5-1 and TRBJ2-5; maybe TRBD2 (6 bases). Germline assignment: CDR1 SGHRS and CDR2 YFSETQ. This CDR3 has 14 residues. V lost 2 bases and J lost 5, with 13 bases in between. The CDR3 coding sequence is TGCGCCAGCAGCTTCCGCGGGATTGAGGAGACCCAGTACTTC. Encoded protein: CASSFRGIEETQYF.

CDR3 region: CASIKTLAGLSSYNEQFF. Here the CDR3 DNA reads TGTGCCAGCATAAAAACACTAGCGGGGCTAAGCTCCTACAATGAGCAGTTCTTC. The chain recombines TRBV7-6 with TRBJ2-1, with 10 bases identical to TRBD2. Germline V gene sequence: CDR1 SGHVS, CDR2 FNYEAQ. The CDR3 runs to 18 residues. Unmatched junction bases numbered 12, after V lost 7 bases and J lost 0 bases.

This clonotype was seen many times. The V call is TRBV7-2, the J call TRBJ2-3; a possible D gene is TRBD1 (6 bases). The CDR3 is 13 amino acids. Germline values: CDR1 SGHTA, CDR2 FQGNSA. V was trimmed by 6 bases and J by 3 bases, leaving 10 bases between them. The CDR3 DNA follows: TGTGCCAGCAGGACAACAGGGACAGATACGCAGTATTTT. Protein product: CASRTTGTDTQYF.

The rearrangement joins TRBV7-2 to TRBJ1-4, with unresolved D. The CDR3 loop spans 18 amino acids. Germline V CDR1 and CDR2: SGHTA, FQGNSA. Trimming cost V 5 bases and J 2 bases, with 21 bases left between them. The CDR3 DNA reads TGTGCCAGCAGCCGGGAGGGAAGTCGCTTATTGACTAATGAAAAACTGTTTTTT. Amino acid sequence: CASSREGSRLLTNEKLFF.

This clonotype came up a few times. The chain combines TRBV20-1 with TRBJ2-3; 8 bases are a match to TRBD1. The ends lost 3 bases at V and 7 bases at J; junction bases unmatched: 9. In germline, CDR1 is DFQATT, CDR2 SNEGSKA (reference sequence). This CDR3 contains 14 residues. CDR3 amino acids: CSARLRGQGNTQYF. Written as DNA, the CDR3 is TGCAGTGCTAGGCTCAGGGGGCAAGGAAATACGCAGTATTTT.

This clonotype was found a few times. In DNA form, the CDR3 reads TGTGCCAGCCCCCTCGCAGGTTCAGAAGAAGCTTTCTTT. Translated, it gives CASPLAGSEEAFF. This chain joins TRBV7-2 and TRBJ1-1; D is uncertain. This CDR3 spans 13 amino acids. Trimming took 8 bases from V and 8 from J, leaving 18 bases between them. Germline V CDR1 and CDR2: SGHTA, FQGNSA.

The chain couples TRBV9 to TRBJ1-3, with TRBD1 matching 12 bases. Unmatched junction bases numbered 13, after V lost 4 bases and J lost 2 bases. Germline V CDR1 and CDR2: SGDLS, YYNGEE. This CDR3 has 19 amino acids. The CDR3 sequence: CASSPGTGGRAGAGNTIYF. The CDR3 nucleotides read TGTGCCAGCAGCCCCGGGACAGGGGGCCGTGCAGGGGCTGGAAACACCATATATTTT.

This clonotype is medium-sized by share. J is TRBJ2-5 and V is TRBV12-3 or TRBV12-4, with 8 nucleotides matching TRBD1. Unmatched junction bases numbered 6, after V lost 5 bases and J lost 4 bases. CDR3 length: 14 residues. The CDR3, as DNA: TGTGCCAGCAGTACAGGACAGGGAGTAGAGACCCAGTACTTC. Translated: CASSTGQGVETQYF.

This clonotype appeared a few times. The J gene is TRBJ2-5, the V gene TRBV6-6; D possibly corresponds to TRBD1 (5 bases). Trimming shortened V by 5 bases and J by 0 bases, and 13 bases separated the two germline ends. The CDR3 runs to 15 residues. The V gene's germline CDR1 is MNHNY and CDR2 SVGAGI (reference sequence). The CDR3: CASSHLNRNQETQYF. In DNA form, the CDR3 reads TGTGCCAGCAGTCACCTAAACAGGAACCAAGAGACCCAGTACTTC.

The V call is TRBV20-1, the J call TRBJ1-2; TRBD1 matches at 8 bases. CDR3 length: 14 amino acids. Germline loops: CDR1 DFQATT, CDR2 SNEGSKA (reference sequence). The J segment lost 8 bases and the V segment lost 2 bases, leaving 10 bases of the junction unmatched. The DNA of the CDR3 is TGCAGTGCTAGACCTCGGACAGGGAAGGAGGGCTACACCTTC. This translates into CSARPRTGKEGYTF.

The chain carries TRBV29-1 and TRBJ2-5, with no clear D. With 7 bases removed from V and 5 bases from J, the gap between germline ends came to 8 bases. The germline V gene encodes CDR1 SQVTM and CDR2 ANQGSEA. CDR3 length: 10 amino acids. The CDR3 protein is CSALAETQYF. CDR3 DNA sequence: TGCAGCGCCCTCGCGGAGACCCAGTACTTC.

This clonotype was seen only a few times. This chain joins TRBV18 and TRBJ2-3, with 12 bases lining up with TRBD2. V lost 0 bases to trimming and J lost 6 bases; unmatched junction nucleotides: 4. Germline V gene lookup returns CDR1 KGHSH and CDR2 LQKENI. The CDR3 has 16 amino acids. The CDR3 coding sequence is TGTGCCAGCTCACCACCGACTAGCGGGGGTGTGGATACGCAGTATTTT. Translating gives CASSPPTSGGVDTQYF.

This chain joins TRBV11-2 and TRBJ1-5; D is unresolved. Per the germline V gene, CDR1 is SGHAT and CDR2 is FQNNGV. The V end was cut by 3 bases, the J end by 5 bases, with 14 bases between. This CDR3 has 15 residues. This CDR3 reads CASSFKGLKDQPQHF. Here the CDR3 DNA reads TGTGCCAGCAGCTTTAAAGGTCTGAAGGATCAGCCCCAGCATTTT. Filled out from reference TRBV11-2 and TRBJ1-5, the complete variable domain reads EAGVAQSPRYKIIEKRQSVAFWCNPISGHATLYWYQQILGQGPKLLIQFQNNGVVDDSQLPKDRFSAERLKGVDSTLKIQPAKLEDSAVYLCASSFKGLKDQPQHFGDGTRLSIL.

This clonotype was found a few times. This CDR3 is CASSLALQSSGANVLTF. Here the CDR3 DNA reads TGTGCCAGCAGTTTAGCTTTACAGTCCTCTGGGGCCAACGTCCTGACTTTC. The chain combines TRBV12-3 or TRBV12-4 with TRBJ2-6; D not certain. Trimming shortened V by 0 bases and J by 0 bases, and 9 bases separated the two germline ends. The CDR3 covers 17 residues.

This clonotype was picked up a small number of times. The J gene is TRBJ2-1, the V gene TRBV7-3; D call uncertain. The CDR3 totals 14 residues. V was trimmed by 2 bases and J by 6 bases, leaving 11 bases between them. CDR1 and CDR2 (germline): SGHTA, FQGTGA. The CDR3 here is CASSLSTPPNEQFF. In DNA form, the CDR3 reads TGTGCCAGCAGCTTATCCACACCCCCCAATGAGCAGTTCTTC.

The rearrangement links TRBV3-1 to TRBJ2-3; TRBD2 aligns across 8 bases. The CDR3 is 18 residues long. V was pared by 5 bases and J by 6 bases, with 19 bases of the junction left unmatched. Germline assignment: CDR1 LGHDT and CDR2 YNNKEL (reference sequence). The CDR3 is CASSAQSAAGEWSDTQYF. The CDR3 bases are TGTGCCAGCAGCGCACAATCCGCAGCGGGGGAGTGGTCGGATACGCAGTATTTT.